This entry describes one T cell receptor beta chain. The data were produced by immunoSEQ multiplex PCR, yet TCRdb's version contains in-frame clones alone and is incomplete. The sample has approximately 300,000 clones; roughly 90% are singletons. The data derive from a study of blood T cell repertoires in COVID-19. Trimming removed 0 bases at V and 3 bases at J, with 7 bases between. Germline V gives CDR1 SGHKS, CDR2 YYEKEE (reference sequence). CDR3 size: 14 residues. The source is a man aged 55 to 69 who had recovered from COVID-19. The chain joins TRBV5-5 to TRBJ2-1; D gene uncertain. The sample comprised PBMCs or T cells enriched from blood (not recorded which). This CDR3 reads CASSLGSGYNEQFF. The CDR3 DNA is TGTGCCAGCAGCTTGGGTTCGGGCTACAATGAGCAGTTCTTC.